One and the same sample provided the 24 T cell receptor beta chains below, sequenced in a study of beta chain features in type 1 diabetes. Study-level results: Shortening that was moderate but significant affected the TCRB CDR3s of Type 1 diabetes patients in all four CD4+ subsets.

Since all of the isolated RNA was reverse transcribed, expressed TCRB transcripts were what got sequenced. Assay: immunoSEQ multiplex PCR; the TCRdb copy retains only in-frame clones and omits some. This sample has more than 120,000 clones, with about an eighth found just once. No antigens are known for them. Material: central memory CD4+ T cells from blood. The receptor source for this set is a man between 18 and 29 years old with type 1 diabetes.

In this sample, this clone turned up a few times. The same CDR3 can be traced to other DNA sequences in this sample. The rearrangement joins TRBV30 to TRBJ1-3; D gene unclear. Germline V gene lookup returns CDR1 GTSNPN and CDR2 SVGIG (reference sequence). V lost 0 bases and J 1 base, leaving 4 bases between the germline ends. CDR3 length: 13 amino acids. The CDR3 region has the DNA TGTGCCTGGAGTGTTGGATCTGGAAACACCATATATTTT. Its protein is CAWSVGSGNTIYF.

The V gene is TRBV19, the J gene TRBJ2-3; TRBD2 matches at 12 bases. The germline V gene encodes CDR1 LNHDA and CDR2 SQIVND (reference sequence). This CDR3 spans 15 amino acids. V gave up 3 bases and J gave up 8 bases; unmatched junction bases: 6. CDR3 sequence reads: CASSISTSGGGTQYF. In nucleotides, the CDR3 is TGTGCCAGTAGTATCTCGACTAGCGGGGGCGGTACGCAGTATTTT.

This clone showed up just a few times. The chain uses TRBV4-1 and TRBJ1-2; 8 bases map to TRBD1. V lost 0 bases to trimming and J lost 8 bases; unmatched junction nucleotides: 11. This CDR3 has 16 amino acids. Per the germline V gene, CDR1 is MGHRA and CDR2 is YSYEKL. CDR3 DNA: TGCGCCAGCAGCCAAGATCGGACAGGGTGGGGAGACGGCTACACCTTC. Protein: CASSQDRTGWGDGYTF.

This clone was counted between two and nine times. The gene calls are TRBV19 and TRBJ1-2; tentatively, D is TRBD1 (5 bases). Trimming stripped 4 bases from V and 7 bases from J, with 13 bases between. Per germline, CDR1 LNHDA and CDR2 SQIVND (reference sequence). CDR3 length: 13 amino acids. CDR3 amino acids: CASSSDSAGGYTF. Written as DNA, the CDR3 is TGTGCCAGTAGTAGCGACAGTGCTGGTGGCTACACCTTC.

The sample holds many counts of this clone. V usage is TRBV7-9 and J usage is TRBJ2-1, with TRBD1 matching over 9 bases. The J segment lost 5 bases and the V segment lost 10 bases, leaving 15 bases of the junction unmatched. CDR3 length equals 16 residues. CDR1 and CDR2 from the germline V gene are SEHNR and FQNEAQ (reference sequence). In DNA, the CDR3 is TGTGCCACCCCGTACAGCCGGGACAGGGAAAACAATGAGCAGTTCTTC. It codes for CATPYSRDRENNEQFF. The whole variable domain, remainder taken from reference TRBV7-9 and TRBJ2-1, is DTGVSQNPRHKITKRGQNVTFRCDPISEHNRLYWYRQTLGQGPEFLTYFQNEAQLEKSRLLSDRFSAERPKGSFSTLEIQRTEQGDSAMYLCATPYSRDRENNEQFFGPGTRLTVL.

This clone was recorded many times. The chain uses TRBV2 and TRBJ1-1; no clear D. Germline lookup yields CDR1 SNHLY and CDR2 FYNNEI. Trimming removed 7 bases from V and 1 base from J, with 13 bases in between. The CDR3 loop spans 14 amino acids. CDR3 DNA: TGTGCCAGCATCATTCTTGTCTCGAACACTGAAGCTTTCTTT. It codes for CASIILVSNTEAFF.

This clone was observed many times. This chain links TRBV15 with TRBJ2-3; the match to TRBD2 covers 9 bases. Losses at the gene ends were 6 bases for V and 8 bases for J; bases not matched to a gene: 15. CDR3 length equals 16 residues. Germline values: CDR1 LNHNV, CDR2 YYDKDF (reference sequence). CDR3 in DNA: TGTGCCACCAGAGGGCTAGCGGGGTCCCCGGGTAGTACGCAGTATTTT. It is translated as CATRGLAGSPGSTQYF.

About this clone itself: With a much larger clone just one base away, this may be a read error. Other DNA sequences from this sample encode an identical CDR3 as well. The chain combines TRBV18 with TRBJ1-6; tentative D call: TRBD1 (5 bases). CDR3 size: 16 residues. Germline assignment: CDR1 KGHSH and CDR2 LQKENI. The CDR3 DNA reads TGCGCCAGCTCACCGGGAGAGGGGCGGATGGATTCACCCCTCCACTTT. Translation: CASSPGEGRMDSPLHF.

The rearrangement uses TRBV10-3 and TRBJ2-3; D call uncertain. The germline V gene encodes CDR1 ENHRY and CDR2 SYGVKD. The CDR3 length is 14 residues. The ends were cut back, 2 bases at V and 1 base at J, with 7 bases in the middle. The CDR3 sequence: CAISERQGTDTQYF. The CDR3 bases are TGTGCCATCAGTGAGCGTCAGGGCACAGATACGCAGTATTTT.

The rearrangement joins TRBV9 to TRBJ2-1; 11 nucleotides align to TRBD2. The V gene end was trimmed by 4 bases and the J gene end by 3 bases; junction bases not matched to a gene: 3. CDR3 length: 15 amino acids. The germline V gene has CDR1 SGDLS and CDR2 YYNGEE. The CDR3 region is CASSPTSGDYNEQFF. CDR3 coding DNA: TGTGCCAGCAGCCCGACTAGCGGGGACTACAATGAGCAGTTCTTC.

V is TRBV27 and J is TRBJ2-7; the D gene is possibly TRBD1 (5 bases). CDR3 length equals 16 residues. In germline, CDR1 is MNHEY, CDR2 SMNVEV (reference sequence). Trimming took 6 bases from V and 4 from J, leaving 22 bases between them. CDR3 region: CASSPLTGGPNYEQYF. CDR3 nucleotide sequence: TGTGCCAGCAGCCCACTTACAGGCGGCCCTAATTACGAGCAGTACTTC.

This rearrangement joins TRBV4-1 to TRBJ2-2; D gene uncertain. Per germline, CDR1 MGHRA and CDR2 YSYEKL. Trimming stripped 1 base from V and 6 bases from J, with 15 bases between. The length of the CDR3 is 16 residues. The chain's CDR3 is CASSQVNLVVAGELFF. CDR3 nucleotides: TGCGCCAGCAGCCAAGTTAACCTTGTGGTAGCCGGGGAGCTGTTTTTT.

There are many counts of this clone. The J gene is TRBJ1-1, the V gene TRBV7-9; no clear D gene. Germline CDR1 and CDR2: SEHNR and FQNEAQ (reference sequence). The CDR3 has 15 residues. The V end was cut by 1 base, the J end by 0 bases, with 9 bases between. The CDR3 loop reads CASSLGGTMNTEAFF. CDR3 nucleotide sequence: TGTGCCAGCAGCTTAGGTGGCACAATGAACACTGAAGCTTTCTTT.

This clone was observed a few times. The rearrangement uses TRBV28 and TRBJ2-3; either TRBD1 or TRBD2 may supply D (5 bases each). The CDR3 spans 16 residues. The germline V and J ends were trimmed by 8 bases and 6 bases, with 24 bases remaining between them. In germline, CDR1 is MDHEN, CDR2 SYDVKM. As DNA, the CDR3 is TGTGCCAGCGACAGCGGCCGGGCCTACGGAAGCGATACGCAGTATTTT. Encoded protein: CASDSGRAYGSDTQYF.

The chain couples TRBV29-1 to TRBJ1-1, with no clear D. CDR1 is SQVTM, CDR2 ANQGSEA, per germline. V was cut by 6 bases and J by 1 base, with 9 bases left in between. The CDR3 extends over 12 amino acids. CDR3 protein: CSVLEGNTEAFF. CDR3 bases: TGCAGCGTCCTAGAGGGGAACACTGAAGCTTTCTTT.

The chain links TRBV11-3 to TRBJ2-1; 7 nucleotides align to TRBD2. The CDR3 covers 13 residues. Germline V CDR1 and CDR2: SGHNT, YENEEA. V shed 3 bases and J 9 bases; nucleotides not matched to a gene: 5. The CDR3 region has the DNA TGTGCCAGCAGCTTCAGCGGGGACGGTGAGCAGTTCTTC. Amino acids: CASSFSGDGEQFF.

This clone has just a few counts. V is TRBV9 and J is TRBJ2-1; D might be TRBD2 (5 bases). This CDR3 has 16 residues. The V and J ends lost 4 bases and 1 base respectively, with 15 bases between them. Germline assignment: CDR1 SGDLS and CDR2 YYNGEE. The CDR3 DNA reads TGTGCCAGCAGCCCCACGGGGAGTATTTCCTACAATGAGCAGTTCTTC. The encoded protein is CASSPTGSISYNEQFF.

This clone came up a few times. V gene TRBV19 combines with J gene TRBJ2-5; D gene ambiguous. Germline values: CDR1 LNHDA, CDR2 SQIVND (reference sequence). The CDR3 consists of 13 residues. V dropped 1 base and J dropped 1 base, with 4 bases sitting between them. The CDR3 DNA reads TGTGCCAGTAGTATAGCCAGCCAAGAGACCCAGTACTTC. This translates into CASSIASQETQYF.

This clone was picked up a small number of times. The rearrangement joins TRBV20-1 to TRBJ1-1; 7 positions agree with TRBD1. Unmatched junction bases numbered 7, after V lost 6 bases and J lost 9 bases. Germline assignment: CDR1 DFQATT and CDR2 SNEGSKA (reference sequence). The CDR3 sequence is 11 residues long. CDR3 sequence: CSAVPGQKAFF. The CDR3 DNA follows: TGCAGTGCCGTCCCGGGACAGAAAGCTTTCTTT.

The V gene is TRBV5-1, the J gene TRBJ1-2; tentative D call: TRBD1 (5 bases). There are 12 residues in the CDR3. Trimming left V 0 bases short and J 8 bases short, with 8 bases between. Germline CDR1 reads SGHRS; CDR2 reads YFSETQ. The CDR3 DNA sequence: TGCGCCAGCAGCTTGGCGCGGGACGGCTACACCTTC. Its protein product is CASSLARDGYTF.

Relative to its sample, this clone is medium-sized. The V call is TRBV5-1, the J call TRBJ2-1, with 12 bases identical to TRBD2. Germline CDR1 SGHRS, CDR2 YFSETQ. This CDR3 is built from 16 residues. J gave up 4 bases and V 3 bases, and 5 bases lay outside the gene matches. The DNA for the CDR3 is TGCGCCAGCAGCTCACAAGGACTAGCGGGATACAATGAGCAGTTCTTC. Protein: CASSSQGLAGYNEQFF. The full variable domain, completed using reference TRBV5-1 and TRBJ2-1, is KAGVTQTPRYLIKTRGQQVTLSCSPISGHRSVSWYQQTPGQGLQFLFEYFSETQRNKGNFPGRFSGRQFSNSRSEMNVSTLELGDSALYLCASSSQGLAGYNEQFFGPGTRLTVL.

This clone was counted only a few times. This chain joins TRBV30 and TRBJ1-1; 7 bases map to TRBD1. The CDR3 covers 13 residues. The germline gives CDR1 GTSNPN, CDR2 SVGIG (reference sequence). V lost 0 bases and J lost 3; bases outside the gene matches: 1. In DNA form, the CDR3 reads TGTGCCTGGAGTGTTGGACAGGACACTGAAGCTTTCTTT. Translating gives CAWSVGQDTEAFF.

The V call is TRBV29-1, the J call TRBJ2-5; 8 bases fit TRBD1. Germline values: CDR1 SQVTM, CDR2 ANQGSEA. Trimming took 6 bases from V and 2 from J; bases not matched to a gene: 2. CDR3 length: 12 amino acids. DNA for the CDR3: TGCAGCGTCTGGACAGGGCAAGAGACCCAGTACTTC. Translated, it gives CSVWTGQETQYF.

This clone has more than one count but fewer than ten. The chain is built from TRBV4-2 and TRBJ2-1, with D perhaps given as TRBD1 or TRBD2 (5 bases each). The ends were cut back, 2 bases at V and 4 bases at J, with 24 bases in the middle. This CDR3 has 19 amino acids. Germline values: CDR1 LGHNA, CDR2 YNFKEQ. CDR3 nucleotide sequence: TGTGCCAGCAGCCAAACGGGTAGAGCGAGGGGACCCCCGTACAATGAGCAGTTCTTC. It encodes CASSQTGRARGPPYNEQFF.